This entry describes one T cell receptor beta chain. V was pared by 1 base and J by 4 bases, with 11 bases between. The germline V gene has CDR1 KGHSH and CDR2 LQKENI. This CDR3 has 14 residues. This entry comes from a study of control samples from healthy donors and cancer patients. Data came from immunoSEQ multiplex PCR; TCRdb stores just in-frame clones and leaves some out. The sample includes 200,000 to 250,000 clones, about 95% of them seen just once. The source of this sequence is a middle-aged man in good health. This rearrangement joins TRBV18 to TRBJ2-7; the D call may be TRBD1 or TRBD2 (6 bases each). Sequencing was performed on blood. CDR3 amino acids: CASSPQGGTYEQYF. The DNA of the CDR3 is TGTGCCAGCTCACCACAGGGGGGAACTTACGAGCAGTACTTC.